A single sample is the source of the 17 T cell receptor beta chains below, sequenced in a study of vaccination and CD4 T cells after COVID-19 (dated by TCRdb to between 2021 and 2024). Receptor amplification or capture employed PCR. The sequencer listed for this sample is Illumina iSeq 100. TCRdb handled the public reads itself, with Q25 trimming in fastp and clone calling in MiXCR, and kept productive beta chains. Identical CDR3 protein sequences are pooled into one entry, listed with their most common genes and DNA. The sample includes about 18,000 distinct CDR3 sequences, with just over 60% observed a single time. 0.95% to 1.2% of the sample lies in the top ten. The sample consisted of CD4+ T cells from blood, taken after SARS-CoV-2 vaccination. The receptors derive from a human donor who had recovered from COVID-19.

The chain joins TRBV14 to TRBJ1-1, with 7 bases that match TRBD1. The trim removed 4 bases at V and 9 bases at J, leaving 5 bases unmatched. This CDR3 region has 12 residues. Germline V lookup: CDR1 SGHDN, CDR2 FVKESK. The DNA for the CDR3 is TGTGCCAGCAGCCCGATACAGGGGCAAGCTTTCTTT. Its translation: CASSPIQGQAFF.

The chain links TRBV19 to TRBJ2-5; the match to TRBD2 covers 7 bases. The germline gives CDR1 LNHDA, CDR2 SQIVND (reference sequence). This CDR3 spans 13 amino acids. The trim removed 3 bases at V and 4 bases at J, leaving 2 bases unmatched. The CDR3 DNA reads TGTGCCAGTAGTATGGGAGGGTCAGAGACCCAGTACTTC. It is translated as CASSMGGSETQYF.

J is TRBJ2-3 and V is TRBV6-1, with D possibly matching TRBD2 (5 bases). CDR1 is MNHNS and CDR2 is SASEGT in the germline V gene. Trimming left V 2 bases short and J 9 bases short, with 12 bases between. This CDR3 comprises 13 residues. CDR3 sequence: CASSEMGSSTQYF. CDR3 in DNA: TGTGCCAGCAGTGAAATGGGGAGCTCCACGCAGTATTTT.

This clonotype turned up a few times. The rearrangement links TRBV20-1 to TRBJ2-3; 11 bases align to TRBD2. Per germline, CDR1 DFQATT and CDR2 SNEGSKA (reference sequence). V shed 3 bases, J shed 3 bases, and the junction held 5 bases outside the gene matches. This CDR3 is built from 15 residues. CDR3 bases: TGCAGTGCTAGGCAACTAGCGGGAGTAACAGATACGCAGTATTTT. Translating gives CSARQLAGVTDTQYF.

The V gene is TRBV19, the J gene TRBJ1-2; 9 nucleotides agree with TRBD1. Trimming removed 4 bases from V and 7 bases from J; junction bases left unmatched: 7. The CDR3 loop spans 14 amino acids. CDR1 and CDR2 from the germline V gene are LNHDA and SQIVND (reference sequence). CDR3 sequence reads: CASSKTGTGSGYTF. CDR3 coding DNA: TGTGCCAGTAGTAAAACCGGGACAGGGAGTGGCTACACCTTC.

The sample holds a few counts of this clonotype. V usage is TRBV20-1 and J usage is TRBJ1-2; tentatively, D is TRBD1 (5 bases). Germline-derived CDR1 and CDR2 are DFQATT and SNEGSKA (reference sequence). The CDR3 extends over 16 amino acids. V lost 1 base and J lost 7, with 22 bases in between. The CDR3 protein is CSARVTEGAISRGYTF. DNA for the CDR3: TGCAGTGCTAGAGTTACAGAAGGGGCCATTTCTCGTGGCTACACCTTC.

This clonotype was observed a few times. V usage is TRBV6-2 or TRBV6-3 and J usage is TRBJ2-5; TRBD1 or TRBD2 may be the D gene (5 bases each). V was clipped by 7 bases and J by 4 bases, with 13 bases between them. The CDR3 loop spans 13 amino acids. Germline values: CDR1 MNHEY, CDR2 SVGEGT. In DNA, the CDR3 is TGTGCCAGCACTCATCCAGGGAGAGAGACCCAGTACTTC. Translated, it gives CASTHPGRETQYF.

The rearrangement joins TRBV5-1 to TRBJ1-1; perhaps TRBD1 as D (6 bases). The CDR3 loop spans 14 amino acids. Germline assignment: CDR1 SGHRS and CDR2 YFSETQ. Trimming pared 5 bases from V and 2 bases from J, leaving 13 bases between. In DNA, the CDR3 is TGCGCCAGCAGGGAGGGGACACTAAACACTGAAGCTTTCTTT. It is translated as CASREGTLNTEAFF.

This clonotype is categorized as medium-sized. The V gene is TRBV24-1, the J gene TRBJ2-2, with TRBD1 as a possible D gene (6 bases). CDR3 length: 13 amino acids. V was clipped by 4 bases and J by 4 bases, with 6 bases between them. Germline V CDR1 and CDR2: KGHDR, SFDVKD. For the CDR3, the DNA is TGTGCCACCAGTGAGGACAGCACCGGGGAGCTGTTTTTT. It is translated as CATSEDSTGELFF.

The chain employs TRBV20-1 and TRBJ2-7; 8 nucleotides line up with TRBD1. The CDR3 covers 17 residues. Germline loops: CDR1 DFQATT, CDR2 SNEGSKA (reference sequence). V lost 0 bases to trimming and J lost 2 bases; unmatched junction nucleotides: 12. The CDR3 is CSARDLKTGQVTYEQYF. The CDR3 coding sequence is TGCAGTGCTAGAGACTTGAAAACGGGACAGGTCACCTACGAGCAGTACTTC.

Points on this clonotype: An end of the junction differs from the germline gene, which may be a read error. This CDR3 is CTSSLAGGANFPDTQYF. The CDR3 DNA sequence: TGCACCAGCAGCTTGGCGGGAGGGGCTAATTTCCCAGATACGCAGTATTTT. V gene TRBV5-1 combines with J gene TRBJ2-3, with 9 bases identical to TRBD2. This CDR3 comprises 17 residues. The germline V gene encodes CDR1 SGHRS and CDR2 YFSETQ. The whole variable domain, remainder taken from reference TRBV5-1 and TRBJ2-3, is KAGVTQTPRYLIKTRGQQVTLSCSPISGHRSVSWYQQTPGQGLQFLFEYFSETQRNKGNFPGRFSGRQFSNSRSEMNVSTLELGDSALYLCTSSLAGGANFPDTQYFGPGTRLTVL.

V usage is TRBV6-2 or TRBV6-3 and J usage is TRBJ2-5; 7 bases are a match to TRBD1. Germline V gene sequence: CDR1 MNHEY, CDR2 SVGEGT. J was trimmed by 9 bases and V by 5 bases; bases with no gene match: 9. The length of the CDR3 is 13 residues. CDR3 DNA: TGTGCCAGCAGTAGACAGGGTAACGGGGCCCAGTACTTC. Amino acid sequence: CASSRQGNGAQYF.

V and J are TRBV6-1 and TRBJ2-5, with TRBD1 as a possible D gene (5 bases). CDR3 length equals 15 residues. Trimming left V 1 base short and J 5 bases short, with 14 bases between. Germline assignment: CDR1 MNHNS and CDR2 SASEGT. CDR3 DNA sequence: TGTGCCAGCAGTGAAGGACAGAGCGCGAGGGAGACCCAGTACTTC. It is translated as CASSEGQSARETQYF.

The V and J genes are TRBV7-2 and TRBJ2-5, with a possible D match to TRBD1 (9 bases). V was cut by 1 base and J by 5 bases, with 17 bases left in between. This CDR3 is 16 amino acids long. CDR1 is SGHTA and CDR2 is FQGNSA in the germline V gene. This CDR3 reads CASSLGRSGTGETQYF. The CDR3, as DNA: TGTGCCAGCAGCTTAGGACGTAGCGGGACAGGGGAGACCCAGTACTTC.

The V gene is TRBV20-1, the J gene TRBJ1-6, with D hard to call. Germline V gene data show CDR1 as DFQATT and CDR2 as SNEGSKA (reference sequence). CDR3 length equals 14 residues. The V end was cut by 4 bases, the J end by 9 bases, with 16 bases between. The CDR3 loop is CSAIIERRVSPLHF. In nucleotides, the CDR3 is TGCAGTGCTATAATTGAGAGGAGGGTTTCACCCCTCCACTTT.

This clonotype was seen only a few times. This rearrangement joins TRBV7-9 to TRBJ1-5, with D perhaps TRBD1 (5 bases). The CDR3 is 13 residues long. Germline V gene lookup returns CDR1 SEHNR and CDR2 FQNEAQ (reference sequence). Trimming took off 5 bases at V and 6 bases at J, with 11 bases between the two ends. Here the CDR3 reads CASSGTGGQPQHF. In DNA form, the CDR3 reads TGTGCCAGCAGCGGGACGGGCGGTCAGCCCCAGCATTTT.

This clonotype was seen only once. The chain combines TRBV6-5 with TRBJ1-2; 9 positions agree with TRBD1. The germline gives CDR1 MNHEY, CDR2 SVGAGI. This CDR3 contains 16 residues. V dropped 4 bases and J dropped 4; count of bases not matched to a gene: 10. CDR3 DNA sequence: TGTGCCAGCAGTTTCACGCCGGGACAGGGCGGCTATGGCTACACCTTC. This codes for CASSFTPGQGGYGYTF.